The T cell receptor (beta chain) under discussion was sequenced for a study of T cells in Graves' hyperthyroidism and ophthalmopathy. Study-wide context: Peripheral blood was acquired at first diagnosis, ahead of any therapy whatsoever.

Authors of the study amplified TCR beta CDR3 regions from RNA transcripts. The HTBI primer set served for first-round RT-PCR of the TCR CDR3. TCRdb independently ran MiXCR on the multiplex PCR reads; one entry per CDR3 protein. Among 600,000 to 650,000 distinct CDR3 sequences listed, 15% to 20% were seen once. V was shortened by 5 bases and J by 0 bases, with 22 bases between the two germline ends. Germline CDR1 and CDR2: MNHEY and SMNVEV (reference sequence). The length of the CDR3 is 18 residues. Graves' hyperthyroidism is called stable when ophthalmopathy does not progress within 18 months. Patients with uncontrolled infections, other autoimmune diseases, pregnancy or lactation were excluded. This clonotype was observed many times. Its antigen is still unknown. Study observations and caveats: Blood held most thyroid clonotypes expanded above 0.001 frequency.

The chain employs TRBV27 and TRBJ1-1, with TRBD1 as a possible D gene (6 bases). This TCR came from a woman in her thirties with Graves' hyperthyroidism. The specimen sequenced was blood. The CDR3 DNA reads TGTGCCAGCAGTCCCCGAGGGGGGGGCAACCCTGTGAACACTGAAGCTTTCTTT. Its protein is CASSPRGGGNPVNTEAFF.